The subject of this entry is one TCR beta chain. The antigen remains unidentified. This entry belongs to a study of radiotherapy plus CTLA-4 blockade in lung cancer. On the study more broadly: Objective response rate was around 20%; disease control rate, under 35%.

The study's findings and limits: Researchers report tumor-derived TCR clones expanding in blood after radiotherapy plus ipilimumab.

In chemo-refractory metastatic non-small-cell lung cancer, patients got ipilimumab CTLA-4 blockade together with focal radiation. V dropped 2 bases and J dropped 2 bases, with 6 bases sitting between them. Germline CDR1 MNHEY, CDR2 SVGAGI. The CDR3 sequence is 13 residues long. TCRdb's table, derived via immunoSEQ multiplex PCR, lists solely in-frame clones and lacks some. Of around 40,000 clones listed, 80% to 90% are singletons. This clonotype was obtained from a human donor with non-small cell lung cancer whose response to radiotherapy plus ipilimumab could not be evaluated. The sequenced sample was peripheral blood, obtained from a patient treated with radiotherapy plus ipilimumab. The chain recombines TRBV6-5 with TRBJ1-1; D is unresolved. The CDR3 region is CASSYNRNTEAFF. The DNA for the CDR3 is TGTGCCAGCAGTTACAATAGAAACACTGAAGCTTTCTTT.